This TCR beta chain was obtained from a study of blood T cell repertoires in COVID-19. About the study: Both acute and convalescent COVID-19 samples were obtained from the United States, Italy and Spain. Sources were T cells, B-cell-depleted T cells, or PBMCs; the material itself was cDNA or gDNA.

The repertoire was sequenced with immunoSEQ multiplex PCR; TCRdb's copy has only in-frame clones and lacks some. This sample has about 24,000 clones, with roughly 87% found just once. Between the trimmed V and J ends, which lost 10 bases and 4 bases, there was a span of 19 bases. CDR1 is MDHEN, CDR2 SYDVKM, per germline. This CDR3 region has 14 residues. The sequencing input was peripheral blood. The receptor's source is a human donor in a cohort sampled during active COVID-19. The rearrangement uses TRBV28 and TRBJ1-2; a weak D match, TRBD1 (6 bases). The CDR3 sequence is CATLTGWESYGYTF. CDR3 DNA: TGTGCCACCCTCACAGGGTGGGAAAGCTATGGCTACACCTTC.